This T cell receptor (beta chain) was retrieved from a study of cytomegalovirus exposure and HLA in healthy donors. Study background: In an earlier analysis, around 120 million unique TCR beta sequences were found from 150 million to 200 million T cells.

This CDR3 has 16 amino acids. Trimming removed 5 bases from V and 0 bases from J; junction bases left unmatched: 3. From germline, CDR1 is SGHNT and CDR2 YENEEA. Primers: 60 Vbeta forward and 13 Jbeta reverse. The protocol was immunoSEQ multiplex PCR, while the TCRdb copy is restricted to in-frame clones and leaves out a portion. Here the sample spans 150,000 to 250,000 clones, around 80% being singletons. This clonotype originated in a woman in her thirties in good health and CMV-seropositive. This chain joins TRBV11-3 and TRBJ2-3; 12 nucleotides line up with TRBD2. Sequenced: PBMCs. CDR3 sequence reads: CASSRGTSGSTDTQYF. CDR3 bases: TGTGCCAGCAGCCGGGGGACTAGCGGGAGCACAGATACGCAGTATTTT.